This TCR beta chain came from a study of blood T cell repertoires in COVID-19. Study in general: Acute and convalescent COVID-19 specimens originated in the United States, Italy and Spain. T cells, B-cell-depleted T cells, or PBMCs provided the cDNA or gDNA that served as material.

Profiled with immunoSEQ multiplex PCR; TCRdb holds only in-frame clones, not every one. This sample has 200,000 to 250,000 clones, with around nine tenths found just once. Participants spanned ages roughly 18 to 95 years and resided in about 24 US areas. The sample comprised PBMCs or T cells enriched from blood (not recorded which). The TCR comes from a woman in her forties or fifties with acute COVID-19.

CDR3: CASSMGGANYGYTF. The DNA for the CDR3 is TGTGCCAGTAGTATGGGGGGAGCTAACTATGGCTACACCTTC. V and J are TRBV19 and TRBJ1-2; D is perhaps TRBD1 (5 bases). Germline V gene lookup returns CDR1 LNHDA and CDR2 SQIVND (reference sequence). The germline V and J ends were trimmed by 3 bases and 0 bases, with 8 bases remaining between them. The CDR3 runs 14 residues.